Below, 14 T cell receptor beta chains from the same sample are listed, as sequenced in a study of Ad26.COV2.S vaccination and SARS-CoV-2 variants. Described treatment: around 19 received Ad26.COV2.S at low or high dose, single or two shots; several received placebo; per-sample allocation not given. Sampling was performed 63 days after the first vaccine or placebo injection. TCRdb keeps only in-frame clones here, not all; method: immunoSEQ multiplex PCR. The sample records around 340,000 clones, 80% to 90% being singletons. The sample here was peripheral blood, taken in a trial of Ad26.COV2.S vaccine versus placebo. The receptor set was obtained from a person between 18 and 65 years old who received the Ad26.COV2.S COVID-19 vaccine or a placebo.

V and J are TRBV4-3 and TRBJ2-7; D ambiguous. Germline V lookup: CDR1 LGHNA, CDR2 YSLEER. The CDR3 has 15 residues. V dropped 1 base and J dropped 1 base, with 11 bases sitting between them. This CDR3 reads CASSQVIVGSYEQYF. In DNA, the CDR3 is TGCGCCAGCAGCCAAGTCATAGTAGGGTCCTACGAGCAGTACTTC.

V is TRBV7-2 and J is TRBJ2-1; D call uncertain. V lost 1 base to trimming and J lost 7 bases, with 8 bases between them. CDR1 and CDR2 (germline): SGHTA, FQGNSA. This CDR3 region has 13 residues. CDR3 coding DNA: TGTGCCAGCAGCTTAGGCGTGTGGAATGAGCAGTTCTTC. Translation: CASSLGVWNEQFF.

The chain carries TRBV7-9 and TRBJ2-5, with 7 bases aligning to TRBD1. CDR1 SEHNR and CDR2 FQNEAQ come from the germline V gene (reference sequence). The CDR3 length is 12 residues. Germline trimming cut 5 bases from V and 9 bases from J; bases unmatched to any gene: 6. The CDR3 region is CASSDRVAAQYF. The CDR3, as DNA: TGTGCCAGCAGCGACAGGGTTGCGGCCCAGTACTTC. Based on the CDR3 plus reference TRBV7-9 and TRBJ2-5, the full variable domain is DTGVSQNPRHKITKRGQNVTFRCDPISEHNRLYWYRQTLGQGPEFLTYFQNEAQLEKSRLLSDRFSAERPKGSFSTLEIQRTEQGDSAMYLCASSDRVAAQYFGPGTRLLVL.

The chain has TRBV7-9 and TRBJ2-5, with D hard to call. The CDR3 has 10 amino acids. V was pared by 6 bases and J by 5 bases, with 4 bases between. Per the germline V gene, CDR1 is SEHNR and CDR2 is FQNEAQ (reference sequence). The CDR3 region is CASSGETQYF. For the CDR3, the DNA is TGTGCCAGCAGTGGGGAGACCCAGTACTTC. Full variable domain (rest looked up from reference TRBV7-9 and TRBJ2-5): DTGVSQNPRHKITKRGQNVTFRCDPISEHNRLYWYRQTLGQGPEFLTYFQNEAQLEKSRLLSDRFSAERPKGSFSTLEIQRTEQGDSAMYLCASSGETQYFGPGTRLLVL.

The chain recombines TRBV27 with TRBJ1-6; 8 nucleotides match TRBD1. Germline loops: CDR1 MNHEY, CDR2 SMNVEV (reference sequence). With 5 bases clipped from V and 10 bases from J, the junction kept 10 bases outside the gene matches. The CDR3 is 15 residues long. This CDR3 is CASSPVTGVGSPLHF. The CDR3 DNA follows: TGTGCCAGCAGTCCCGTGACAGGGGTGGGATCACCCCTCCACTTT.

The rearrangement joins TRBV7-2 to TRBJ2-1; D gene unclear. CDR3 size: 15 residues. Germline loops: CDR1 SGHTA, CDR2 FQGNSA. Trimming removed 1 base at V and 6 bases at J, with 13 bases between. The CDR3, as DNA: TGTGCCAGCAGCTTAGGCCCTTCCGGGCGCAATGAGCAGTTCTTC. Translation: CASSLGPSGRNEQFF.

The rearrangement uses TRBV18 and TRBJ1-1; D gene uncertain. CDR3 length: 13 residues. CDR1 is KGHSH, CDR2 LQKENI, per germline. V gave up 8 bases and J gave up 0 bases, with 10 bases separating them. As DNA, the CDR3 is TGTGCCAGCCGGACGGGCATGAACACTGAAGCTTTCTTT. Amino acids: CASRTGMNTEAFF.

This clone was observed a single time. The same CDR3 arises from other DNA sequences in this sample as well. The chain recombines TRBV18 with TRBJ2-5; D is uncertain. Germline V lookup: CDR1 KGHSH, CDR2 LQKENI. The CDR3 has 12 amino acids. The ends were cut back, 0 bases at V and 4 bases at J, with 3 bases in the middle. This CDR3 is CASSPPGETQYF. In nucleotides, the CDR3 is TGTGCCAGCTCACCACCAGGAGAGACCCAGTACTTC.

This clone was recorded only once. The chain recombines TRBV5-6 with TRBJ1-2; 9 bases map to TRBD1. This CDR3 spans 14 amino acids. V dropped 4 bases and J dropped 8; count of bases not matched to a gene: 9. Germline V gene sequence: CDR1 SGHDT, CDR2 YYEEEE. DNA for the CDR3: TGTGCCAGCAGCACACCACAGGGGGCAAGAGGCTACACCTTC. Its protein product is CASSTPQGARGYTF.

This sequence joins TRBV6-1 and TRBJ1-5; D not certain. V was cut by 3 bases and J by 1 base, with 10 bases left in between. Germline V lookup: CDR1 MNHNS, CDR2 SASEGT. The CDR3 loop spans 15 amino acids. CDR3 DNA: TGTGCCAGCAGTGAGGTGGCGTTCAGCAATCAGCCCCAGCATTTT. Its translation is CASSEVAFSNQPQHF.

This sequence joins TRBV5-1 and TRBJ2-6, with 12 bases matching TRBD1. J gave up 4 bases and V 4 bases, and 12 bases lay outside the gene matches. The germline V gene encodes CDR1 SGHRS and CDR2 YFSETQ. The CDR3 is 19 residues long. The CDR3 nucleotides read TGCGCCAGCAGCCCATTCTCCCGGGACAGGGGGCCAGGGGCCAACGTCCTGACTTTC. Protein: CASSPFSRDRGPGANVLTF.

The chain carries TRBV7-9 and TRBJ1-2; tentatively, D is TRBD1 (6 bases). Per the germline V gene, CDR1 is SEHNR and CDR2 is FQNEAQ (reference sequence). The CDR3 runs to 13 residues. Trimming left V 11 bases short and J 9 bases short, with 22 bases between. The CDR3 bases are TGTGCCGTGGGGGCAGGCTCCTCGCGAAGCTACACCTTC. Its translation is CAVGAGSSRSYTF. Variable domain in full (rest from reference TRBV7-9 and TRBJ1-2): DTGVSQNPRHKITKRGQNVTFRCDPISEHNRLYWYRQTLGQGPEFLTYFQNEAQLEKSRLLSDRFSAERPKGSFSTLEIQRTEQGDSAMYLCAVGAGSSRSYTFGSGTRLTVV.

The chain uses TRBV7-2 and TRBJ2-1; tentatively, D is TRBD1 (5 bases). The CDR3 sequence is 12 residues long. Germline V gene lookup returns CDR1 SGHTA and CDR2 FQGNSA. The V gene lost 1 base and the J gene lost 10 bases, with 8 bases spanning the gap. CDR3 protein: CASSLGGYEQFF. In DNA form, the CDR3 reads TGTGCCAGCAGCTTAGGGGGCTACGAGCAGTTCTTC.

This clone was seen just once. The chain combines TRBV27 with TRBJ2-7; TRBD2 matches 10 bases. This CDR3 spans 16 amino acids. V dropped 2 bases and J dropped 3; count of bases not matched to a gene: 7. Germline assignment: CDR1 MNHEY and CDR2 SMNVEV (reference sequence). CDR3 nucleotides: TGTGCCAGCAGTTTACTACCTGTAGCGGGAGGCTACGAGCAGTACTTC. Its translation is CASSLLPVAGGYEQYF.